Included here is one TCR beta chain sequence, with context. The ends lost 5 bases at V and 5 bases at J; junction bases unmatched: 20. The germline V gene encodes CDR1 SGHVS and CDR2 FQNEAQ. CDR3 length equals 18 residues. Measured with immunoSEQ multiplex PCR; TCRdb has only the in-frame clones, and not every one. The sample has some 2.1 million clones; about 94% are singletons. CD45RO-negative, CCR7-selected cells formed the naive CD8 fraction, which excluded terminally differentiated effector memory CD45RA+ cells. The data are from a study of shared clonotypes between healthy human individuals. About the research overall: CD8 memory received one plate per donor, CD8 naive two, CD4 memory three and CD4 naive three.

This TCR came from a man aged 18 to 29 in good health. Some clones in this sample may be carry-over from other donors' samples. The sequenced sample consisted of naive CD8+ T cells from PBMCs. The chain employs TRBV7-8 and TRBJ2-5, with TRBD1 matching 7 bases. For the CDR3, the DNA is TGTGCCAGCAGCCGACATGACACAGGGGTGACTTTACGGGAGACCCAGTACTTC. It specifies CASSRHDTGVTLRETQYF.